Shown below are 10 T cell receptor beta chains from a single sample sequenced in a study of T cells after yellow fever vaccination. One entry per CDR3 protein results from TCRdb running MiXCR on the 5' RACE reads. The table has 80,000 to 100,000 distinct CDR3 sequences, 7.5% to 10% seen once. The sample consisted of CD8+ T cells not binding an NS4B(214-222) dextramer, sorted from PBMCs, taken around 15 days after the first yellow fever vaccination. These receptors all stem from a man aged 18 to 29 who received the YFV17D yellow fever vaccine.

The rearrangement links TRBV4-1 to TRBJ1-1, with D perhaps matching TRBD1 (6 bases). The CDR3 covers 16 residues. V was clipped by 0 bases and J by 2 bases, with 13 bases between them. CDR1 and CDR2 (germline): MGHRA, YSYEKL. This CDR3 reads CASSQEFGQRNTEAFF. The DNA of the CDR3 is TGCGCCAGCAGCCAAGAGTTCGGACAGAGAAACACTGAAGCTTTCTTT.

The rearrangement joins TRBV7-6 to TRBJ2-3; 7 nucleotides align to TRBD2. Germline values: CDR1 SGHVS, CDR2 FNYEAQ. V lost 8 bases and J lost 4; bases outside the gene matches: 9. The CDR3 loop spans 14 amino acids. CDR3 DNA: TGTGCCAGCGGAATGGGGGGGTTGCCAGATACGCAGTATTTT. Amino acids: CASGMGGLPDTQYF.

This clonotype showed up just a few times. The V gene is TRBV20-1, the J gene TRBJ2-7, with 9 bases lining up with TRBD1. Looked up from germline, CDR1 is DFQATT and CDR2 is SNEGSKA (reference sequence). CDR3 length: 19 amino acids. Trimming removed 1 base from V and 3 bases from J; junction bases left unmatched: 19. CDR3 sequence (DNA): TGCAGTGCTAGAGGGGGGACAGGGAGGAACCCTCAACCCTTCTACGAGCAGTACTTC. Its translation is CSARGGTGRNPQPFYEQYF.

The gene calls are TRBV9 and TRBJ2-6; a possible D gene is TRBD1 (5 bases). Germline V CDR1 and CDR2: SGDLS, YYNGEE. This CDR3 contains 17 residues. Deletions cut 3 bases from V and 0 bases from J, with 13 bases between. The CDR3 spells CASSANHRSSGANVLTF. The CDR3 DNA sequence: TGTGCCAGCAGCGCTAATCACAGGTCCTCTGGGGCCAACGTCCTGACTTTC.

This clonotype was detected ten times or more. The J gene is TRBJ2-7, the V gene TRBV7-9; D unclear. CDR1 and CDR2 (germline): SEHNR, FQNEAQ (reference sequence). This CDR3 region has 14 residues. V lost 1 base, J lost 3 bases, and 10 bases lay in between. CDR3 coding DNA: TGTGCCAGCAGCTTAGGTTCGGCAGACTACGAGCAGTACGTC. Translation: CASSLGSADYEQYV.

The chain couples TRBV5-6 to TRBJ2-1; D is unclear. The V gene's germline CDR1 is SGHDT and CDR2 YYEEEE. The CDR3 is 15 amino acids. The ends were cut back, 0 bases at V and 1 base at J, with 8 bases in the middle. DNA for the CDR3: TGTGCCAGCAGCTTGGGGGGTCCTTCCTACAATGAGCAGTTCTTC. Protein product: CASSLGGPSYNEQFF.

The chain recombines TRBV7-8 with TRBJ2-5; D possibly corresponds to TRBD1 (6 bases). V gave up 7 bases and J gave up 1 base, with 13 bases separating them. The CDR3 totals 14 residues. Germline values: CDR1 SGHVS, CDR2 FQNEAQ. In DNA, the CDR3 is TGTGCCAGCAACAGACTGGGGGCCCAAGAGACCCAGTACTTC. Amino acid sequence: CASNRLGAQETQYF.

V and J are TRBV7-2 and TRBJ2-7; D is uncertain. Germline V gene sequence: CDR1 SGHTA, CDR2 FQGNSA. V was trimmed by 1 base and J by 6 bases, leaving 13 bases between them. The CDR3 runs 14 residues. CDR3: CASSLVPVSSEQYV. The CDR3 DNA reads as TGTGCCAGCAGCTTAGTTCCGGTTAGCAGCGAGCAGTACGTC.

This rearrangement joins TRBV7-9 to TRBJ2-5; weak D call: TRBD2 (5 bases). The germline V and J ends were trimmed by 5 bases and 10 bases, with 14 bases remaining between them. Looked up from germline, CDR1 is SEHNR and CDR2 is FQNEAQ (reference sequence). The CDR3 is made up of 12 amino acids. The CDR3 DNA sequence: TGTGCCAGCAGCCCCCCCACCCGGGGCCAGTACTTC. Amino acids: CASSPPTRGQYF.

The CDR3 nucleotides read TGTGCCAGCAGTGACAGAGACAGGTCCTACGAGCAGTACTTC. Translating it yields CASSDRDRSYEQYF. The gene calls are TRBV2 and TRBJ2-7, with a possible D match to TRBD1 (6 bases). This CDR3 contains 14 residues. Trimming removed 3 bases from V and 1 base from J, with 10 bases in between. Germline values: CDR1 SNHLY, CDR2 FYNNEI.